A selection of T cell receptor beta chains follows, all from one sample in a study of blood T cell repertoires in COVID-19. Libraries were prepared by immunoSEQ multiplex PCR; TCRdb keeps only in-frame clonotypes and omits some of them. The sample includes roughly 200,000 clones, roughly 77% seen only once; the top ten take 5.5% to 7%. The sequencing input was peripheral blood. The receptors were sampled from a woman in her thirties or forties with COVID-19, enrolled during active disease. Each CDR3 is given with its conserved first and last residue. Each record gives: V gene, clone size, J gene, D gene, CDR3 protein, CDR3 DNA. The D gene is left open where the match is weak. Size is stated for part of the rows, as once, few or many counts, or as a class when the clone is expanded.

v_gene: TRBV7-9
abundance: NA
j_gene: TRBJ1-5
d_gene: NA
CDR3aa: CASSLEDGNQPQHF
CDR3nt: TGTGCCAGCAGCTTGGAGGACGGCAATCAGCCCCAGCATTTT

v_gene: TRBV12-3/TRBV12-4
abundance: NA
j_gene: TRBJ1-1
d_gene: NA
CDR3aa: CASSQVNTEAFF
CDR3nt: TGTGCCAGCTCACAGGTGAACACTGAAGCTTTCTTT

v_gene: TRBV27
abundance: NA
j_gene: TRBJ1-2
d_gene: NA
CDR3aa: CASSLSSGGDYGYTF
CDR3nt: TGTGCCAGCAGTTTATCTAGCGGGGGGGACTATGGCTACACCTTC

v_gene: TRBV12-3/TRBV12-4
abundance: few
j_gene: TRBJ2-5
d_gene: TRBD1
CDR3aa: CASKQGGETQYF
CDR3nt: TGTGCCAGCAAACAGGGGGGCGAGACCCAGTACTTC

v_gene: TRBV15
abundance: NA
j_gene: TRBJ2-1
d_gene: NA
CDR3aa: CATSGGYNEQFF
CDR3nt: TGTGCCACCAGCGGGGGGTACAATGAGCAGTTCTTC

v_gene: TRBV5-8
abundance: NA
j_gene: TRBJ2-7
d_gene: NA
CDR3aa: CASSLGQPLTYEQYF
CDR3nt: TGTGCCAGCAGCTTGGGACAGCCTTTGACCTACGAGCAGTACTTC

v_gene: TRBV2
abundance: NA
j_gene: TRBJ1-6
d_gene: NA
CDR3aa: CASSDRGDNSPLHF
CDR3nt: TGTGCCAGCAGTGACAGGGGAGATAATTCACCCCTCCACTTT

v_gene: TRBV30
abundance: few
j_gene: TRBJ2-1
d_gene: NA
CDR3aa: CAWSARGNEQFF
CDR3nt: TGTGCCTGGAGCGCCAGGGGAAATGAGCAGTTCTTC

v_gene: TRBV30
abundance: few
j_gene: TRBJ2-3
d_gene: NA
CDR3aa: CAWRPAEMTTDTQYF
CDR3nt: TGTGCCTGGAGGCCAGCGGAGATGACCACAGATACGCAGTATTTT

v_gene: TRBV6-6
abundance: NA
j_gene: TRBJ1-2
d_gene: TRBD1
CDR3aa: CASSSPRDRGHGYTF
CDR3nt: TGTGCCAGCAGTTCCCCCCGGGACAGGGGGCACGGCTACACCTTC

v_gene: TRBV7-2
abundance: NA
j_gene: TRBJ1-2
d_gene: NA
CDR3aa: CASSLDWNYGYTF
CDR3nt: TGTGCCAGCAGTTTGGACTGGAACTATGGCTACACCTTC

v_gene: TRBV18
abundance: NA
j_gene: TRBJ2-1
d_gene: TRBD2
CDR3aa: CASSPVREEANEQFF
CDR3nt: TGTGCCAGCTCACCAGTGCGGGAGGAGGCCAATGAGCAGTTCTTC

v_gene: TRBV15
abundance: NA
j_gene: TRBJ1-1
d_gene: NA
CDR3aa: CATKGVDTEAFF
CDR3nt: TGTGCCACGAAGGGGGTTGACACTGAAGCTTTCTTT

v_gene: TRBV27
abundance: NA
j_gene: TRBJ2-5
d_gene: NA
CDR3aa: CASSLSWDTETQYF
CDR3nt: TGTGCCAGCAGTTTATCGTGGGACACGGAGACCCAGTACTTC

v_gene: TRBV6-5
abundance: NA
j_gene: TRBJ2-7
d_gene: NA
CDR3aa: CASSYTANPPYEQYF
CDR3nt: TGTGCCAGCAGTTACACAGCCAATCCTCCCTACGAGCAGTACTTC

v_gene: TRBV5-6
abundance: NA
j_gene: TRBJ1-4
d_gene: NA
CDR3aa: CASSPEVTNEKLFF
CDR3nt: TGTGCCAGCAGCCCGGAGGTAACTAATGAAAAACTGTTTTTT

v_gene: TRBV7-2
abundance: NA
j_gene: TRBJ1-5
d_gene: TRBD1
CDR3aa: CASSLGTENQPQHF
CDR3nt: TGTGCCAGCAGCCTAGGGACAGAGAATCAGCCCCAGCATTTT

v_gene: TRBV5-1
abundance: NA
j_gene: TRBJ2-6
d_gene: TRBD2
CDR3aa: CASVSGDSGANVLTF
CDR3nt: TGCGCCAGCGTGAGCGGGGACTCTGGGGCCAACGTCCTGACTTTC

v_gene: TRBV29-1
abundance: NA
j_gene: TRBJ2-1
d_gene: TRBD1
CDR3aa: CSSSGTGYNEQFF
CDR3nt: TGCAGCTCCTCCGGGACAGGTTACAATGAGCAGTTCTTC

v_gene: TRBV7-2
abundance: NA
j_gene: TRBJ2-6
d_gene: NA
CDR3aa: CASSLTNSGANVLTF
CDR3nt: TGTGCCAGCAGCCTTACAAACTCTGGGGCCAACGTCCTGACTTTC

v_gene: TRBV5-6
abundance: NA
j_gene: TRBJ1-1
d_gene: NA
CDR3aa: CASSLAVGALAFF
CDR3nt: TGTGCCAGCAGCTTGGCCGTCGGAGCGCTCGCTTTCTTT

v_gene: TRBV11-2
abundance: NA
j_gene: TRBJ2-5
d_gene: NA
CDR3aa: CASSFPAGETQYF
CDR3nt: TGTGCCAGCAGCTTTCCGGCAGGAGAGACCCAGTACTTC

v_gene: TRBV29-1
abundance: NA
j_gene: TRBJ2-7
d_gene: NA
CDR3aa: CSVVLTSSYEQYF
CDR3nt: TGCAGCGTTGTACTAACGAGTTCCTACGAGCAGTACTTC

v_gene: TRBV28
abundance: NA
j_gene: TRBJ2-2
d_gene: TRBD1
CDR3aa: CASRSGGPGELFF
CDR3nt: TGTGCCAGCAGATCAGGGGGACCCGGGGAGCTGTTTTTT

v_gene: TRBV12-3/TRBV12-4
abundance: NA
j_gene: TRBJ2-3
d_gene: NA
CDR3aa: CASSAVHTQYF
CDR3nt: TGTGCCAGTTCGGCGGTGCATACGCAGTATTTT

v_gene: TRBV9
abundance: NA
j_gene: TRBJ1-4
d_gene: NA
CDR3aa: CASSPSGQSPEKVFF
CDR3nt: TGTGCCAGCAGCCCCTCCGGACAAAGCCCGGAAAAAGTGTTTTTT

v_gene: TRBV18
abundance: NA
j_gene: TRBJ2-1
d_gene: TRBD2
CDR3aa: CASSPGLAAYNEQFF
CDR3nt: TGTGCCAGCTCACCCGGACTAGCGGCATACAATGAGCAGTTCTTC

v_gene: TRBV30
abundance: NA
j_gene: TRBJ2-7
d_gene: NA
CDR3aa: CACRDFYEQYF
CDR3nt: TGTGCCTGCCGGGACTTCTACGAGCAGTACTTC

v_gene: TRBV20-1
abundance: NA
j_gene: TRBJ1-2
d_gene: NA
CDR3aa: CSVADTPGYTF
CDR3nt: TGCAGTGTCGCGGACACTCCGGGCTACACCTTC

v_gene: TRBV6-5
abundance: few
j_gene: TRBJ2-1
d_gene: TRBD1
CDR3aa: CASISEGGADRFF
CDR3nt: TGTGCCAGCATCAGCGAAGGGGGCGCTGATCGGTTCTTC

v_gene: TRBV5-1
abundance: NA
j_gene: TRBJ1-5
d_gene: NA
CDR3aa: CASSPYSFNQPQHF
CDR3nt: TGCGCCAGCAGCCCATACAGCTTCAATCAGCCCCAGCATTTT

v_gene: TRBV2
abundance: NA
j_gene: TRBJ2-1
d_gene: NA
CDR3aa: CASSAGGGAFNEQFF
CDR3nt: TGTGCCAGCAGTGCGGGTGGGGGGGCCTTCAATGAGCAGTTCTTC

v_gene: TRBV2
abundance: NA
j_gene: TRBJ2-5
d_gene: TRBD2
CDR3aa: CASRKGVAGGQYQETQYF
CDR3nt: TGTGCCAGCAGGAAGGGGGTAGCGGGAGGGCAGTACCAAGAGACCCAGTACTTC

v_gene: TRBV5-1
abundance: NA
j_gene: TRBJ1-1
d_gene: NA
CDR3aa: CASSITGTNTEAFF
CDR3nt: TGCGCCAGCAGCATAACAGGGACGAACACTGAAGCTTTCTTT

v_gene: TRBV10-3
abundance: many
j_gene: TRBJ2-7
d_gene: TRBD1
CDR3aa: CAIRGTGVPYEQYF
CDR3nt: TGTGCCATCAGAGGGACAGGAGTACCCTACGAGCAGTACTTC

v_gene: TRBV19
abundance: NA
j_gene: TRBJ1-1
d_gene: NA
CDR3aa: CASSKTGGLEAFF
CDR3nt: TGTGCCAGTAGCAAGACAGGCGGCCTTGAAGCTTTCTTT

v_gene: TRBV30
abundance: NA
j_gene: TRBJ2-5
d_gene: TRBD1
CDR3aa: CAWNHGTDKETQYF
CDR3nt: TGTGCCTGGAACCACGGGACAGATAAAGAGACCCAGTACTTC

v_gene: TRBV10-2
abundance: NA
j_gene: TRBJ1-1
d_gene: TRBD1
CDR3aa: CASSEYRGWTEAFF
CDR3nt: TGCGCCAGCAGTGAGTACAGGGGTTGGACTGAAGCTTTCTTT

v_gene: TRBV10-3
abundance: NA
j_gene: TRBJ2-7
d_gene: TRBD2
CDR3aa: CAIRPTSGRIDEQYF
CDR3nt: TGTGCCATCAGACCGACTAGCGGGAGAATCGACGAGCAGTACTTC

v_gene: TRBV7-9
abundance: NA
j_gene: TRBJ1-2
d_gene: NA
CDR3aa: CASSLDRQGGNGYTF
CDR3nt: TGTGCCAGCAGCTTAGATCGGCAGGGAGGGAACGGCTACACCTTC

v_gene: TRBV6-6
abundance: NA
j_gene: TRBJ1-5
d_gene: NA
CDR3aa: CATTGGGQPQHF
CDR3nt: TGTGCCACCACTGGGGGGGGTCAGCCCCAGCATTTT

v_gene: TRBV7-2
abundance: NA
j_gene: TRBJ2-3
d_gene: TRBD1
CDR3aa: CASSLIGTGVSDTQYF
CDR3nt: TGTGCCAGCAGCTTAATTGGGACAGGGGTCTCAGATACGCAGTATTTT

v_gene: TRBV29-1
abundance: once
j_gene: TRBJ1-2
d_gene: NA
CDR3aa: CSVEVAGGGYGYTF
CDR3nt: TGCAGCGTTGAAGTCGCCGGGGGTGGCTATGGCTACACCTTC

v_gene: TRBV12-3/TRBV12-4
abundance: NA
j_gene: TRBJ1-1
d_gene: TRBD1
CDR3aa: CASRQGMFPEAFF
CDR3nt: TGTGCCAGCAGACAGGGGATGTTCCCTGAAGCTTTCTTT

v_gene: TRBV5-4
abundance: many
j_gene: TRBJ1-6
d_gene: NA
CDR3aa: CASSFQGTNSPLHF
CDR3nt: TGTGCCAGCAGCTTTCAGGGGACAAATTCACCCCTCCACTTT

v_gene: TRBV6-2/TRBV6-3
abundance: NA
j_gene: TRBJ1-1
d_gene: TRBD1
CDR3aa: CASSYSGQGTAFF
CDR3nt: TGTGCCAGCAGTTACTCGGGACAGGGAACAGCTTTCTTT

v_gene: TRBV30
abundance: NA
j_gene: TRBJ1-2
d_gene: TRBD1
CDR3aa: CAWRRNKTGGF
CDR3nt: TGTGCCTGGAGACGTAACAAGACAGGGGGCTTC

v_gene: TRBV5-4
abundance: NA
j_gene: TRBJ2-1
d_gene: TRBD1
CDR3aa: CASSKTGGSYNEQFF
CDR3nt: TGTGCCAGCAGCAAAACAGGGGGCTCCTACAATGAGCAGTTCTTC

v_gene: TRBV5-1
abundance: NA
j_gene: TRBJ2-1
d_gene: TRBD2
CDR3aa: CASSFRVAGEVEQFF
CDR3nt: TGCGCCAGCAGCTTCAGGGTAGCGGGAGAGGTTGAGCAGTTCTTC

v_gene: TRBV5-6
abundance: NA
j_gene: TRBJ2-7
d_gene: NA
CDR3aa: CASSLSGHDYEQYF
CDR3nt: TGTGCCAGCAGCTTGTCAGGTCACGACTACGAGCAGTACTTC

v_gene: TRBV25-1
abundance: NA
j_gene: TRBJ2-5
d_gene: TRBD1
CDR3aa: CASSLRDRRETQYF
CDR3nt: TGTGCCAGCAGCCTGCGGGACAGGCGAGAGACCCAGTACTTC

v_gene: TRBV2
abundance: NA
j_gene: TRBJ1-5
d_gene: NA
CDR3aa: CASSEYRVGNQPQHF
CDR3nt: TGTGCCAGCAGTGAGTACAGGGTAGGGAATCAGCCCCAGCATTTT

v_gene: TRBV5-4
abundance: NA
j_gene: TRBJ1-3
d_gene: NA
CDR3aa: CASSLGTVPGSGNTIYF
CDR3nt: TGTGCCAGCAGCTTGGGGACTGTGCCGGGCTCTGGAAACACCATATATTTT

v_gene: TRBV15
abundance: NA
j_gene: TRBJ2-1
d_gene: NA
CDR3aa: CATSRDFGSGNEQFF
CDR3nt: TGTGCCACCAGCAGAGATTTCGGGAGTGGGAATGAGCAGTTCTTC

v_gene: TRBV10-1
abundance: NA
j_gene: TRBJ2-7
d_gene: NA
CDR3aa: CASSEQGGYEQYF
CDR3nt: TGCGCCAGCAGTGAGCAGGGAGGTTATGAGCAGTACTTC

v_gene: TRBV4-1
abundance: few
j_gene: TRBJ1-5
d_gene: NA
CDR3aa: CASSQEVVSNQPQHF
CDR3nt: TGCGCCAGCAGCCAAGAGGTAGTTAGCAATCAGCCCCAGCATTTT

v_gene: TRBV10-3
abundance: NA
j_gene: TRBJ2-7
d_gene: TRBD2
CDR3aa: CAISEPLSGGRSYEQYF
CDR3nt: TGTGCCATCAGTGAGCCGTTGAGCGGGGGCCGCTCCTACGAGCAGTACTTC